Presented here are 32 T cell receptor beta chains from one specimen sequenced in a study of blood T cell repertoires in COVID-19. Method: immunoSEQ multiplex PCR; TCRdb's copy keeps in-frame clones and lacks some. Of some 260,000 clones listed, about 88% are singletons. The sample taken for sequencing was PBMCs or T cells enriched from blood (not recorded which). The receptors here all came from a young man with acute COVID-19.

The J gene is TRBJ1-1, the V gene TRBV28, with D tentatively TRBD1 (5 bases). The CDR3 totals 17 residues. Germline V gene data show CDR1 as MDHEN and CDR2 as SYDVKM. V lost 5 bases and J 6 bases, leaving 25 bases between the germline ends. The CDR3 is CASSPTSLGRQGAEAFF. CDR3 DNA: TGTGCCAGCAGTCCGACCTCGCTGGGCCGCCAGGGTGCTGAAGCTTTCTTT.

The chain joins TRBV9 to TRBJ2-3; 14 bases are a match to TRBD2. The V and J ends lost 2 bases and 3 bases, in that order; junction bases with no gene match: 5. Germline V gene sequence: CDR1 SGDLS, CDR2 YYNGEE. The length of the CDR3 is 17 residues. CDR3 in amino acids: CASSVTSGGAGTDTQYF. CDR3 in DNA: TGTGCCAGCAGCGTGACTAGCGGGGGGGCTGGGACAGATACGCAGTATTTT.

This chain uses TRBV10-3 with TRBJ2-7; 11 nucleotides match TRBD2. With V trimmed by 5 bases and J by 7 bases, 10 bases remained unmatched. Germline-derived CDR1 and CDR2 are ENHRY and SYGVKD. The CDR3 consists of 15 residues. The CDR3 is CAISTISGRAGEQYV. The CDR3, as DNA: TGTGCCATCAGTACGATTAGCGGGAGGGCCGGGGAGCAGTACGTC.

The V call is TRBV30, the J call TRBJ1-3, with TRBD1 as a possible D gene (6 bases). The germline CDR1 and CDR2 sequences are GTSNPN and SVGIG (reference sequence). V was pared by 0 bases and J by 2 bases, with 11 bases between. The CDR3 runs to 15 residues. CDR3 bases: TGTGCCTGGAGTGTACGCAGGGGCCCTGGAAACACCATATATTTT. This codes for CAWSVRRGPGNTIYF.

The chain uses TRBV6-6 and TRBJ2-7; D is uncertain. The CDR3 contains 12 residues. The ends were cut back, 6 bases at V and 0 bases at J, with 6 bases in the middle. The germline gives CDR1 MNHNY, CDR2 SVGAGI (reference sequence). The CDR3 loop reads CASSPSSYEQYV. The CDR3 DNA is TGTGCCAGCAGCCCCAGCTCCTACGAGCAGTACGTC.

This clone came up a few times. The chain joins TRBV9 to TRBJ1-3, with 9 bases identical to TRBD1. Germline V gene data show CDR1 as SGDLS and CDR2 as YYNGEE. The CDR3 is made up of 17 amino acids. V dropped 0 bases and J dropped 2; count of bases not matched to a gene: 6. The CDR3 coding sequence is TGTGCCAGCAGCGTAGAAATTCGACAGGGGGCTGGAAACACCATATATTTT. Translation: CASSVEIRQGAGNTIYF.

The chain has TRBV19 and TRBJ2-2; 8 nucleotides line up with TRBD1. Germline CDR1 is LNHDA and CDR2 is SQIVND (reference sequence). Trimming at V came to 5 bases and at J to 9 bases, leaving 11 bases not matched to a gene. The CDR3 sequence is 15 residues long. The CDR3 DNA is TGTGCCAGTAGTCCAACCGACAGGGGCGTCCGGGAGCTGTTTTTT. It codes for CASSPTDRGVRELFF. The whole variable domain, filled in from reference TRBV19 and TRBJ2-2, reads DGGITQSPKYLFRKEGQNVTLSCEQNLNHDAMYWYRQDPGQGLRLIYYSQIVNDFQKGDIAEGYSVSREKKESFPLTVTSAQKNPTAFYLCASSPTDRGVRELFFGEGSRLTVL.

CDR3 sequence reads: CASSSGTGSYGYTF. For the CDR3, the DNA is TGTGCCAGCAGCTCCGGGACAGGGAGCTATGGCTACACCTTC. The chain joins TRBV6-2 or TRBV6-3 to TRBJ1-2; 9 bases fit TRBD1. Germline trimming cut 6 bases from V and 4 bases from J; bases unmatched to any gene: 6. This CDR3 is built from 14 residues. CDR1 and CDR2 (germline): MNHEY, SVGEGT.

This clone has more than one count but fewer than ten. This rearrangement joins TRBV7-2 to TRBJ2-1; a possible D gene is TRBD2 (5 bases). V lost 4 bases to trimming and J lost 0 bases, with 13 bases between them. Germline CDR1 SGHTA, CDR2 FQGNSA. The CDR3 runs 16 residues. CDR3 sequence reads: CASSSVALGSYNEQFF. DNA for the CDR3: TGTGCCAGCAGCTCGGTAGCGCTAGGCTCCTACAATGAGCAGTTCTTC.

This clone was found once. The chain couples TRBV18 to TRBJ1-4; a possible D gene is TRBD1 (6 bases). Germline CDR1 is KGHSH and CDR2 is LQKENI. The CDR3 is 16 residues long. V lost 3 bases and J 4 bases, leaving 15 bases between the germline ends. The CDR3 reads CASSPAKDSYNEKLFF. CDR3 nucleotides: TGTGCCAGCTCACCTGCAAAGGACAGCTATAATGAAAAACTGTTTTTT.

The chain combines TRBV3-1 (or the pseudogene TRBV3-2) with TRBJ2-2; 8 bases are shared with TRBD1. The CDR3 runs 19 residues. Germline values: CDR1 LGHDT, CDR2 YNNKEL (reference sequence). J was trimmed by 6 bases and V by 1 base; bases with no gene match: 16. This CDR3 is CASSQVGQGRAGPAGELFF. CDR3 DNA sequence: TGTGCCAGCAGCCAAGTCGGACAGGGCAGGGCAGGTCCCGCCGGGGAGCTGTTTTTT.

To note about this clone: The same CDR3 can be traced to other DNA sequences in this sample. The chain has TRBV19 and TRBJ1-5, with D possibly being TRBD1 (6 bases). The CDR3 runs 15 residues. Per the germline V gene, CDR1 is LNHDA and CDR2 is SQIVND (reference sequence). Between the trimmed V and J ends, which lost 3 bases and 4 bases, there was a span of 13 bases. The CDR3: CASSIPGVGNQPQHF. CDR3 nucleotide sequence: TGTGCCAGTAGTATCCCAGGGGTAGGAAATCAGCCCCAGCATTTT.

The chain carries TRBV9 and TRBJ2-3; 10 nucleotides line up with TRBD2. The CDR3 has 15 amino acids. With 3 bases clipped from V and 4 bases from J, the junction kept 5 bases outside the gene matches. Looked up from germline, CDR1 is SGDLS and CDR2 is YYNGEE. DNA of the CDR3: TGTGCCAGCAGCGCTAGCGGGAGTTTCGCAGATACGCAGTATTTT. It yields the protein CASSASGSFADTQYF.

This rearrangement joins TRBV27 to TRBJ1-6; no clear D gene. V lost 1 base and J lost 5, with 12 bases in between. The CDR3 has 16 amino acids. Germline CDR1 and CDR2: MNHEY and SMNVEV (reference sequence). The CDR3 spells CASSLYPGYDNSPLHF. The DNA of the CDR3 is TGTGCCAGCAGTTTATACCCGGGATATGATAATTCACCCCTCCACTTT.

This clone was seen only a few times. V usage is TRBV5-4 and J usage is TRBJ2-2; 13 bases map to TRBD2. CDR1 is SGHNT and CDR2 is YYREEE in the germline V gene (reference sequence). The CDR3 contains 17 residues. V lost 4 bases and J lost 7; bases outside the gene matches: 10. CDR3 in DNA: TGTGCCAGCAGCACCAAACTAGCGGGAGGGCCAGGCGGGGAGCTGTTTTTT. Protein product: CASSTKLAGGPGGELFF.

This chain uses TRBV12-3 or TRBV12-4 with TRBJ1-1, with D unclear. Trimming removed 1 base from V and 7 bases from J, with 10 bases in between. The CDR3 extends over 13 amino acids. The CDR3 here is CASSLVLPGEAFF. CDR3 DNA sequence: TGTGCCAGCAGTTTAGTCCTTCCCGGTGAAGCTTTCTTT.

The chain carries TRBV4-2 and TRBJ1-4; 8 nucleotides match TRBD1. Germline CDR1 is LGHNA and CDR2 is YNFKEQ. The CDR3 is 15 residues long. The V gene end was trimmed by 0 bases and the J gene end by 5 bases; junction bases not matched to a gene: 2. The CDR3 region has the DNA TGTGCCAGCAGCCAAGAAGGACAGGGAAATGAAAAACTGTTTTTT. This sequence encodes CASSQEGQGNEKLFF.

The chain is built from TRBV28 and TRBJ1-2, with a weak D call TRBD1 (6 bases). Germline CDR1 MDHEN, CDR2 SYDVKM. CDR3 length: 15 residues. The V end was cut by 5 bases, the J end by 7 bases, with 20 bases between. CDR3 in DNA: TGTGCCAGCAGTCCTACAGGGCAAGCTGGGAGTGGCTACACCTTC. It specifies CASSPTGQAGSGYTF.

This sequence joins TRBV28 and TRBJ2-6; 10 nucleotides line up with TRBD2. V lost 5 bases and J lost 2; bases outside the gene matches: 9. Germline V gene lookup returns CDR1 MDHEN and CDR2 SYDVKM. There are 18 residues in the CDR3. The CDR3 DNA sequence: TGTGCCAGCAGTCACCTTAGGAGCGGGGGGGCTGGGGCCAACGTCCTGACTTTC. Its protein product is CASSHLRSGGAGANVLTF.

This chain's CDR3 is CASSFPGRETEAFF. CDR3 bases: TGTGCCAGCAGCTTCCCAGGGAGGGAAACTGAAGCTTTCTTT. This chain connects TRBV5-6 to TRBJ1-1; tentatively, D is TRBD1 (5 bases). The length of the CDR3 is 14 residues. CDR1 SGHDT and CDR2 YYEEEE come from the germline V gene. V was shortened by 2 bases and J by 5 bases, with 13 bases between the two germline ends.

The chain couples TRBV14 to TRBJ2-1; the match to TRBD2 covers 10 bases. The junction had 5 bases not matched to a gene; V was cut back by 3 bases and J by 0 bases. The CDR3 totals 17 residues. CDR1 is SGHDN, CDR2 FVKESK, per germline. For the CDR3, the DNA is TGTGCCAGCAGCCAGCTGAGCGGGAGGGGCTCCTACAATGAGCAGTTCTTC. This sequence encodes CASSQLSGRGSYNEQFF.

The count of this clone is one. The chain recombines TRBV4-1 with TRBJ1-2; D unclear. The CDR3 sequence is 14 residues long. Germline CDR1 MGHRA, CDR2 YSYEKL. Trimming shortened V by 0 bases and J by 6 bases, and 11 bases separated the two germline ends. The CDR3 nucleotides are TGCGCCAGCAGCCAAGACGTCGGTGAGAATGGCTACACCTTC. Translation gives CASSQDVGENGYTF.

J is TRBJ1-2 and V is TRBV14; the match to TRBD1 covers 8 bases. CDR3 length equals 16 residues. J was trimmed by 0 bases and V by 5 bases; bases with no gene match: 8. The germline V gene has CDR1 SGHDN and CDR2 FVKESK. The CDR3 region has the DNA TGTGCCAGCAGCTTACAGGGGGGAGCCCCTAACTATGGCTACACCTTC. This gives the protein CASSLQGGAPNYGYTF.

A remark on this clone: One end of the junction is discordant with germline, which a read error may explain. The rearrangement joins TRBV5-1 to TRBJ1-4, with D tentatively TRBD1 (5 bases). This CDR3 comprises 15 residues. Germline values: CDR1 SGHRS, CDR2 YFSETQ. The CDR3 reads CASSPTAGGGEKLFF. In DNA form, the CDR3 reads TGTGCCAGCAGCCCTACGGCCGGGGGAGGTGAAAAACTGTTTTTT.

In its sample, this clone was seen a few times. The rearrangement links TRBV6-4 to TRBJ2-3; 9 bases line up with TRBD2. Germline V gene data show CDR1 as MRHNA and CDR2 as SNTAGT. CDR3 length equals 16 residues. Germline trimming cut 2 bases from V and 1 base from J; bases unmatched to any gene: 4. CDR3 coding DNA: TGTGCCAGCAGTGACGGGGTAGCGGGGGGCACAGATACGCAGTATTTT. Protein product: CASSDGVAGGTDTQYF.

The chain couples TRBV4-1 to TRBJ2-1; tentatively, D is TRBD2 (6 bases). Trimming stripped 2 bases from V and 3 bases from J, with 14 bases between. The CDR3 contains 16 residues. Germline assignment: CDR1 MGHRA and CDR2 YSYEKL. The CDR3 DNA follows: TGCGCCAGCAGCCAACCGGAATTCGGGGGCTACAATGAGCAGTTCTTC. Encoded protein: CASSQPEFGGYNEQFF.

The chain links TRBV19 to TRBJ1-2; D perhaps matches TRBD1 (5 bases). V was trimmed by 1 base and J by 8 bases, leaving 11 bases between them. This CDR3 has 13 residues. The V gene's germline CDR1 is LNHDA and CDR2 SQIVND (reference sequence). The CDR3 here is CASSIAPGRGYTF. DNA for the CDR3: TGTGCCAGTAGTATAGCCCCAGGGCGAGGCTACACCTTC.

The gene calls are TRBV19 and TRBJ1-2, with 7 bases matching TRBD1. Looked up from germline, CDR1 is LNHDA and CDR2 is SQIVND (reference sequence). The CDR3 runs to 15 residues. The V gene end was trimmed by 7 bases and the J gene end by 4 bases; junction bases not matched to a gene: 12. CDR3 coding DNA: TGTGCCAGTATTGAGGGGGCAGGCCTCCCCTATGGCTACACCTTC. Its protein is CASIEGAGLPYGYTF.

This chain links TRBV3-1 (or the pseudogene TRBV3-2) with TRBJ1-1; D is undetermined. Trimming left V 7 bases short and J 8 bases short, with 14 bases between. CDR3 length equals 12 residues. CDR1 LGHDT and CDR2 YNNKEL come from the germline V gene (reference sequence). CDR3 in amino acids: CASTRPGVEAFF. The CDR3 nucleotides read TGTGCCAGCACCCGACCAGGTGTGGAAGCTTTCTTT.

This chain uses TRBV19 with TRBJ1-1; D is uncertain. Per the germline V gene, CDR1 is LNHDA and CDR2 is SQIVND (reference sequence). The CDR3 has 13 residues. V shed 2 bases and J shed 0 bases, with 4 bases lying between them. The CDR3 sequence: CASSITVNTEAFF. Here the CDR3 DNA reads TGTGCCAGTAGTATAACAGTGAACACTGAAGCTTTCTTT.

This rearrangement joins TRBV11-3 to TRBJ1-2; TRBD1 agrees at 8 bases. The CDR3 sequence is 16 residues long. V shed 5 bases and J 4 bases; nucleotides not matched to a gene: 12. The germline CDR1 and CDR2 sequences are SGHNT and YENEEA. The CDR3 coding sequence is TGTGCCAGCAGCCTTCTTCGAGGACAGGGTGTCTATGGCTACACCTTC. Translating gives CASSLLRGQGVYGYTF.

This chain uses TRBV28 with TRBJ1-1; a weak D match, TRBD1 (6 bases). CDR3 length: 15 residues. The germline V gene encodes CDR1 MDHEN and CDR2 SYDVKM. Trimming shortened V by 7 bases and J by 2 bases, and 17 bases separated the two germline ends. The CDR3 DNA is TGTGCCAGCACCCCGGGAGGGGGGCAAAACACTGAAGCTTTCTTT. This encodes CASTPGGGQNTEAFF.